These T cell receptor beta chains were read from a single sample in a study of cytomegalovirus exposure and HLA in healthy donors. Assay: immunoSEQ multiplex PCR; the TCRdb copy retains only in-frame clones and omits some. The record lists around 55,000 clones, of which the ten most abundant hold about 9.2%. Sequenced input: PBMCs. The receptors come from a middle-aged man in good health and CMV-seropositive. The conserved cysteine and the conserved F or W are not part of the CDR3 here. D genes are given only for firm matches.

NA	TRBV18	TRBJ1-3	ASSSYNGNTIY
NA	TRBV11-1	TRBJ2-7	ASSLDRHLGEQY
NA	TRBV5-6	TRBJ2-1	ASSSWANNNEQF
TRBD1	TRBV5-4	TRBJ2-2	ASRLDRVGTGELF
NA	TRBV14	TRBJ1-4	ASRSAATNEKLF
NA	TRBV6-5	TRBJ1-1	ASSRQVNTEAF
TRBD1	TRBV30	TRBJ1-4	AWSVDRGGQKLF
NA	TRBV30	TRBJ2-3	AWSVKAADTQY
TRBD2	TRBV19	TRBJ2-7	ASSIDPTSSYEQY
NA	TRBV18	TRBJ1-4	ASSPGGLGEKLF
TRBD1	TRBV15	TRBJ2-1	ATSQRTGKIDEQF
TRBD2	TRBV6-5	TRBJ2-3	ASSSGGGLGTDTQY
TRBD1	TRBV4-1	TRBJ1-5	ASSHPSVRTGLYSNQPQH
TRBD1	TRBV4-3	TRBJ2-2	ASSQLPSGAGGNTGELF
NA	TRBV18	TRBJ1-2	ASSPGSGYT
TRBD2	TRBV5-6	TRBJ2-7	ASSVSGNAYEQY
NA	TRBV4-3	TRBJ2-2	ASSQDLGITGGLF
NA	TRBV7-2	TRBJ2-3	ASSPTDTQY
NA	TRBV2	TRBJ1-5	ASSEVLRLSNQPQH
NA	TRBV7-9	TRBJ1-2	ASSPTTLQGSGGYT
NA	TRBV7-9	TRBJ1-5	ASSLGERDNQPQH
NA	TRBV30	TRBJ1-1	AWRWSGIEAF
TRBD1	TRBV29-1	TRBJ2-5	SVGRGQTETQY
NA	TRBV6-5	TRBJ1-1	ASSYGRGAAEAF
NA	TRBV28	TRBJ2-7	ASSPASRDEQY
TRBD1	TRBV19	TRBJ1-2	ASSIGDRAYGYT
NA	TRBV7-6	TRBJ2-7	ASSPWAAYEQY
TRBD2	TRBV25-1	TRBJ2-7	ASSRGGPSYEQY
NA	TRBV5-1	TRBJ2-2	ASSSAGTTGELF
NA	TRBV19	TRBJ2-2	ASSTNRVSTGELF
NA	TRBV6-6	TRBJ1-1	ASSTFTYSGAEAF
TRBD1	TRBV7-9	TRBJ2-3	ASSLVPGTATDTQY
TRBD1	TRBV4-3	TRBJ2-7	ASSQIQGADYEQY
TRBD1	TRBV29-1	TRBJ1-2	SVARDRGVSGYT
NA	TRBV25-1	TRBJ2-1	ASSESYNEQF
TRBD1	TRBV28	TRBJ2-7	ASSRQGRIYEQY
TRBD2	TRBV7-8	TRBJ2-7	ASSSQGGRAYEQY
TRBD2	TRBV2	TRBJ2-1	ASSPGLALNEQF
TRBD1	TRBV29-1	TRBJ2-7	SVGQGAAYEQY
TRBD1	TRBV28	TRBJ2-7	ASSLKGQGNPNRIFVDYEQY
NA	TRBV29-1	TRBJ2-1	SVISWGQGVYNEQF
NA	TRBV5-1	TRBJ1-2	ASSSRTGSGGYT
TRBD1	TRBV7-3	TRBJ2-5	ASSSGQGRGETQY
TRBD2	TRBV4-1	TRBJ2-5	ASKRLGLAQETQY
TRBD2	TRBV5-1	TRBJ2-1	ATGTGGYNEQF
NA	TRBV29-1	TRBJ2-3	SVQDLSTDTQY
TRBD1	TRBV4-2	TRBJ2-7	ASSQDNRGDEQY
NA	TRBV11-2	TRBJ1-6	ASSLTGINSPLH
NA	TRBV5-4	TRBJ2-3	ASSLGGVSTDTQY
NA	TRBV7-8	TRBJ1-2	ASSFPARTGQGYT
NA	TRBV6-6	TRBJ2-7	ASSYASAGPYEQY
TRBD1	TRBV6-6	TRBJ2-7	ASSLGQGVSYEQY
NA	TRBV4-3	TRBJ1-1	ASSQDLNTEAF
NA	TRBV7-2	TRBJ1-5	ASSLGGGQPQH
NA	TRBV7-9	TRBJ1-2	ASSYERGGRTGYGYT
TRBD1	TRBV27	TRBJ1-4	ASSLDRVGKLF
NA	TRBV6-1	TRBJ2-6	ASNSLASGANVLT
TRBD1	TRBV9	TRBJ2-1	ASSVRGLSNNEQF
NA	TRBV11-2	TRBJ1-2	ASSFGGGDGYT
TRBD1	TRBV19	TRBJ1-2	ASSAQPQGGTYGYT